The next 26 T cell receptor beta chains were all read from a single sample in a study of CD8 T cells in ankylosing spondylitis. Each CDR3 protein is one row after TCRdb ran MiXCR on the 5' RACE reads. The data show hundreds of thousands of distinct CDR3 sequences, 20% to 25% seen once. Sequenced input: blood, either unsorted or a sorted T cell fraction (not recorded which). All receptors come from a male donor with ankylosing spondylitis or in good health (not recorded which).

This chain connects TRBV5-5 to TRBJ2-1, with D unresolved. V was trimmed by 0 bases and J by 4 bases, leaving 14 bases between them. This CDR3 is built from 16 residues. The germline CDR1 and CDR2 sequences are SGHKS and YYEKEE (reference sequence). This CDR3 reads CASSLARRPSYNEQFF. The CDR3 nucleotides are TGTGCCAGCAGCTTGGCCCGCAGGCCCTCGTACAATGAGCAGTTCTTC.

The CDR3 reads CASSVGQGAANEQFF. The CDR3 region has the DNA TGTGCCAGCAGCGTCGGACAGGGGGCTGCGAATGAGCAGTTCTTC. The V and J genes are TRBV9 and TRBJ2-1; 11 nucleotides agree with TRBD1. This CDR3 region has 15 residues. V trimming: 2 bases; J trimming: 7 bases; junction bases outside the gene matches: 5. Germline V gene data show CDR1 as SGDLS and CDR2 as YYNGEE. The full variable domain, in which reference TRBV9 and TRBJ2-1 provide the parts outside the CDR3, is DSGVTQTPKHLITATGQRVTLRCSPRSGDLSVYWYQQSLDQGLQFLIQYYNGEERAKGNILERFSAQQFPDLHSELNLSSLELGDSALYFCASSVGQGAANEQFFGPGTRLTVL.

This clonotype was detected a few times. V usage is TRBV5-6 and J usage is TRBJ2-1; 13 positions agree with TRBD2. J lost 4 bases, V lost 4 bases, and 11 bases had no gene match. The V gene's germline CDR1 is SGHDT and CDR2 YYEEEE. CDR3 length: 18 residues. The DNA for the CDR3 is TGTGCCAGCAGCCCTGGTAGAGGGACTAGCGGGGAGTACAATGAGCAGTTCTTC. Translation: CASSPGRGTSGEYNEQFF.

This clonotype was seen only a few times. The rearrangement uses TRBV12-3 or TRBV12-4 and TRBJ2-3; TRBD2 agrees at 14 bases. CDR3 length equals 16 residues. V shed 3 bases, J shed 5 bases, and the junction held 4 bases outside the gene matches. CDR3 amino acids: CASSLTSGGAGDTQYF. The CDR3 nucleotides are TGTGCCAGCAGTTTGACTAGCGGGGGGGCTGGAGATACGCAGTATTTT.

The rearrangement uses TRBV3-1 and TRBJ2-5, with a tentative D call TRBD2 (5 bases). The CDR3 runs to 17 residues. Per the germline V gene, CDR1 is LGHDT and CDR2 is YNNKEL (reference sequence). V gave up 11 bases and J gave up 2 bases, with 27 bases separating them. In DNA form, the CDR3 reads TGTGCCTCCTGCCAAGAACGGGGTAATAGGGCGCAAGAGACCCAGTACTTC. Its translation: CASCQERGNRAQETQYF.

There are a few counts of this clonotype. CDR3 amino acids: CASSSRQGAARETQYF. DNA for the CDR3: TGTGCCAGCAGCTCTAGACAGGGCGCCGCCCGAGAGACCCAGTACTTC. V usage is TRBV11-2 and J usage is TRBJ2-5; 7 bases map to TRBD1. The V gene's germline CDR1 is SGHAT and CDR2 FQNNGV. V shed 4 bases, J shed 4 bases, and the junction held 12 bases outside the gene matches. The CDR3 is 16 residues long.

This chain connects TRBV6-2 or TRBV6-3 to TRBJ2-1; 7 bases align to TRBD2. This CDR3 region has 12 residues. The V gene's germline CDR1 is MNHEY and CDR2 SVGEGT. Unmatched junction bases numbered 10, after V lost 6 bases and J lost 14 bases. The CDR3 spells CASSYYGAGEFF. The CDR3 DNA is TGTGCCAGCAGCTATTACGGGGCGGGGGAGTTCTTC.

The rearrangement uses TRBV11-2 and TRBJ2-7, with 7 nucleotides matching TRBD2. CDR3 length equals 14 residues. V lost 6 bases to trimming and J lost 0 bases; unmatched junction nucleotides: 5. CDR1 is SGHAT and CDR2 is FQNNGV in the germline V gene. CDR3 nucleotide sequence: TGTGCCAGCAGTTTTGCGGGGGACTCCTACGAGCAGTACTTC. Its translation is CASSFAGDSYEQYF.

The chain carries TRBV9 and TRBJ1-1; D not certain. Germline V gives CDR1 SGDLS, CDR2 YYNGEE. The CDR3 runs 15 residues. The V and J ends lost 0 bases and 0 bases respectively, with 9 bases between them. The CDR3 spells CASSVGGSLNTEAFF. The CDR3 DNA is TGTGCCAGCAGCGTAGGTGGCAGTTTGAACACTGAAGCTTTCTTT.

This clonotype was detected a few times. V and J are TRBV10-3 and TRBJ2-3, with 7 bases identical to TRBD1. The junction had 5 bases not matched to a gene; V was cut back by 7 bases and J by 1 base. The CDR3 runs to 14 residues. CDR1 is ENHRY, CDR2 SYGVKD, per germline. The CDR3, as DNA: TGTGCCATCACTTTGACAGGGCGCACAGATACGCAGTATTTT. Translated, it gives CAITLTGRTDTQYF.

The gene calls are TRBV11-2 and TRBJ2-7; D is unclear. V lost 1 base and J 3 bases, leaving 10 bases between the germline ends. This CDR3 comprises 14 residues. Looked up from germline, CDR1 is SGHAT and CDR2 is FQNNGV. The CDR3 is CASSLGPFVYEQYF. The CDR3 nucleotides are TGTGCCAGCAGCTTAGGGCCCTTTGTCTACGAGCAGTACTTC.

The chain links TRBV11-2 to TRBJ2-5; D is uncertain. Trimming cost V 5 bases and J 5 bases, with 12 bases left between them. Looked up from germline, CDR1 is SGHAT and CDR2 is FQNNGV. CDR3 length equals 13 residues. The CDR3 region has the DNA TGTGCCAGCAGCCCCCCCGCCCATGAGACCCAGTACTTC. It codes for CASSPPAHETQYF. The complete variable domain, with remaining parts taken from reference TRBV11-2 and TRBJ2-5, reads EAGVAQSPRYKIIEKRQSVAFWCNPISGHATLYWYQQILGQGPKLLIQFQNNGVVDDSQLPKDRFSAERLKGVDSTLKIQPAKLEDSAVYLCASSPPAHETQYFGPGTRLLVL.

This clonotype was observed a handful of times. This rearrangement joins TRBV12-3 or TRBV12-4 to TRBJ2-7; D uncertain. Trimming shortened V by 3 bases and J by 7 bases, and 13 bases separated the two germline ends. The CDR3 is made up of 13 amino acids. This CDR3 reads CASSFDGWKEQYF. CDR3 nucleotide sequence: TGTGCCAGCAGTTTTGACGGCTGGAAAGAGCAGTACTTC.

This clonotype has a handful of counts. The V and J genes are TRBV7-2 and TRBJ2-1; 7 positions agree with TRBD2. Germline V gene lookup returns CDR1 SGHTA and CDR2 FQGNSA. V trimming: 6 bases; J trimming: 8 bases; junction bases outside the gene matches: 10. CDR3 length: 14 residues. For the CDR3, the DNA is TGTGCCAGCAGGAATCCTACTAGCGCCGATGAGCAGTTCTTC. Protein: CASRNPTSADEQFF.

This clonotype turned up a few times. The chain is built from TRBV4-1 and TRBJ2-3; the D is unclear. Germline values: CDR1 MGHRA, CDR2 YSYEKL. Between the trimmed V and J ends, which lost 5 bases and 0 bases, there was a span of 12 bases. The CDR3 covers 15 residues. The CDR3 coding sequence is TGCGCCAGCAGCGCCGACCCGACTAGCACAGATACGCAGTATTTT. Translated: CASSADPTSTDTQYF.

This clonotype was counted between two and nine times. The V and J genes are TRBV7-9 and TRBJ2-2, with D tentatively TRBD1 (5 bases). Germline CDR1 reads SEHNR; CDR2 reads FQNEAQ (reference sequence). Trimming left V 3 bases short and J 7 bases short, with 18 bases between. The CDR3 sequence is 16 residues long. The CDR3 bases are TGTGCCAGCAGCTTTCGACAGACCATCCTCCTCGGGGAGCTGTTTTTT. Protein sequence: CASSFRQTILLGELFF.

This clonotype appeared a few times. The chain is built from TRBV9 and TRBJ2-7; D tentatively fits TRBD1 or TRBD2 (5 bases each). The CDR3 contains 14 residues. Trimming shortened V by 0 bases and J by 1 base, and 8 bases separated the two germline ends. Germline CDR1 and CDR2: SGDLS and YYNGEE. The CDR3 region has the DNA TGTGCCAGCAGCGTAGGGGACGGTTCCTACGAGCAGTACTTC. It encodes CASSVGDGSYEQYF.

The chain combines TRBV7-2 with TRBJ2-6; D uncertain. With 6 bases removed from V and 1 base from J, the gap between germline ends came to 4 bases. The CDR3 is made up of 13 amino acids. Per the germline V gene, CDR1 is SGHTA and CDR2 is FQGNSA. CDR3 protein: CASSVSGANVLTF. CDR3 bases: TGTGCCAGCAGTGTTTCTGGGGCCAACGTCCTGACTTTC.

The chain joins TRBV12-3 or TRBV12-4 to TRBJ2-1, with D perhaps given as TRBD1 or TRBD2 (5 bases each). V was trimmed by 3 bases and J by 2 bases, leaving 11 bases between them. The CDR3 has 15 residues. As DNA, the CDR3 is TGTGCCAGCAGTTTTGTGGGGGAAACCTACAATGAGCAGTTCTTC. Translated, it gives CASSFVGETYNEQFF.

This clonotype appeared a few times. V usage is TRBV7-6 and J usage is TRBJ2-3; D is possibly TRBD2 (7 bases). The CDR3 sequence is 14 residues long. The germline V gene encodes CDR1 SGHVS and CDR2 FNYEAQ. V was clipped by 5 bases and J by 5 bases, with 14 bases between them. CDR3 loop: CASSGGAGRDTQYF. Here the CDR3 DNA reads TGTGCCAGCAGCGGGGGGGCCGGTAGAGATACGCAGTATTTT.

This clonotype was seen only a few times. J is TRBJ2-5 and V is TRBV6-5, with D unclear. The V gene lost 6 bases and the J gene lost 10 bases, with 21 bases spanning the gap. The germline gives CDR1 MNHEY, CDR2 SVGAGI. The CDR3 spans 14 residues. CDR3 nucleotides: TGTGCCAGCAGCTTACTCCGGTTGGAGTCCGGCCAGTACTTC. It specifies CASSLLRLESGQYF.

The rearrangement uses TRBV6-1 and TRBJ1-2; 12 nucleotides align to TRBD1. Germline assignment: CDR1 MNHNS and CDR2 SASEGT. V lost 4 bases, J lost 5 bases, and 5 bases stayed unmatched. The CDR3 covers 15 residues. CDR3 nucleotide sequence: TGTGCCAGCAGTGGCGGGACAGGGGGCCAATATGGCTACACCTTC. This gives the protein CASSGGTGGQYGYTF.

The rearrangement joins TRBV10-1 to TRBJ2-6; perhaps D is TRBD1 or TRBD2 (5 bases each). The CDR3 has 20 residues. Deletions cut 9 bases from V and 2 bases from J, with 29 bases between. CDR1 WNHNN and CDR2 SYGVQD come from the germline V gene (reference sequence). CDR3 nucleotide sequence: TGCGCCAGACCCCTCCGATTCCCGCTTGAAGAGGGGACTGGGGCCAACGTCCTGACTTTC. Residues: CARPLRFPLEEGTGANVLTF.

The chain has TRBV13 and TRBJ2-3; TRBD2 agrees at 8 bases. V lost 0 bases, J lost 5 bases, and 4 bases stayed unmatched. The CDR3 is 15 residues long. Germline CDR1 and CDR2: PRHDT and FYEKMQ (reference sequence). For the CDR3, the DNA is TGTGCCAGCAGCTTAGGCGGGGGGGCCAGAGATACGCAGTATTTT. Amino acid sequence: CASSLGGGARDTQYF. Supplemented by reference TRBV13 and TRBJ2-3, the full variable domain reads AAGVIQSPRHLIKEKRETATLKCYPIPRHDTVYWYQQGPGQDPQFLISFYEKMQSDKGSIPDRFSAQQFSDYHSELNMSSLELGDSALYFCASSLGGGARDTQYFGPGTRLTVL.

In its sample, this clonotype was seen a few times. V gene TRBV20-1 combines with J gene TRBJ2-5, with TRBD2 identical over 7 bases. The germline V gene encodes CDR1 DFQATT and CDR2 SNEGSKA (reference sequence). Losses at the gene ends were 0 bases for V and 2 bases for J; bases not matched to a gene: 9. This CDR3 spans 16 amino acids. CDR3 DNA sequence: TGCAGTGCTAGAGATTGGGCGCGGGGGACTCAAGAGACCCAGTACTTC. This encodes CSARDWARGTQETQYF.

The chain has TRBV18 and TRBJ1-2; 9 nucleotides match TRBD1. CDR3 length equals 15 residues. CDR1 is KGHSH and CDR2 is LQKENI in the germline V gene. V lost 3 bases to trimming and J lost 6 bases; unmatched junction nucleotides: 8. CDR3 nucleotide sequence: TGTGCCAGCTCACCCTGGGGACAGGGCCAGGATGGCTACACCTTC. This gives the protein CASSPWGQGQDGYTF.